Each of the 5 T cell receptor beta chains below was sequenced from the same sample in a study of blood T cells in healthy people across ages. Together with a sample-barcoded 5' primer, a J-beta primer mix was included in a second PCR lasting about 7 to 11 cycles. Using its own MiXCR run on the 5' RACE reads, TCRdb lists one record per CDR3 protein. In the table there are roughly 790,000 distinct CDR3 sequences, about 40% of which are singletons. The sequencing sample was made of blood. The receptors stem from a woman aged 55 to 70 in good health.

This clonotype was seen a handful of times. This rearrangement joins TRBV25-1 to TRBJ1-5; a weak D match, TRBD1 (6 bases). CDR1 MGHDK and CDR2 SYGVNS come from the germline V gene. Trimming shortened V by 4 bases and J by 6 bases, and 16 bases separated the two germline ends. This CDR3 comprises 15 residues. This CDR3 reads CASSGSTGLPQPQHF. The CDR3 DNA reads as TGTGCCAGCAGTGGGTCGACAGGCCTTCCTCAGCCCCAGCATTTT.

V usage is TRBV5-4 and J usage is TRBJ1-2; D ambiguous. With 0 bases removed from V and 2 bases from J, the gap between germline ends came to 11 bases. Germline V gives CDR1 SGHNT, CDR2 YYREEE (reference sequence). The CDR3 contains 15 residues. The CDR3 nucleotides are TGTGCCAGCAGCTTGGCGGTAGGGAACAACTATGGCTACACCTTC. Translation gives CASSLAVGNNYGYTF.

This chain joins TRBV20-1 and TRBJ2-1; 9 positions agree with TRBD1. Trimming cost V 3 bases and J 7 bases; bases outside gene matches: 1. The V gene's germline CDR1 is DFQATT and CDR2 SNEGSKA (reference sequence). CDR3 size: 12 residues. The CDR3 nucleotides read TGCAGTGCTAGCGGACAGGGGAATGAGCAGTTCTTC. Amino acid sequence: CSASGQGNEQFF.

This clonotype was detected many times. The V gene is TRBV29-1, the J gene TRBJ1-4; 7 bases are shared with TRBD1. This CDR3 region has 14 residues. V gave up 5 bases and J gave up 5 bases; unmatched junction bases: 8. The germline V gene has CDR1 SQVTM and CDR2 ANQGSEA. CDR3 region: CSVMPGTVNEKLFF. The CDR3 DNA sequence: TGCAGCGTTATGCCCGGGACAGTGAATGAAAAACTGTTTTTT.

In its sample, this clonotype was seen a few times. This sequence joins TRBV20-1 and TRBJ1-5, with TRBD1 matching over 8 bases. The germline V gene has CDR1 DFQATT and CDR2 SNEGSKA (reference sequence). CDR3 length: 15 residues. Trimming took 4 bases from V and 6 from J; bases not matched to a gene: 11. CDR3 nucleotide sequence: TGCAGTGCTACCACCCGGGACAGGTGGGGTCAGCCCCAGCATTTT. Its protein is CSATTRDRWGQPQHF.